This record covers a single T cell receptor (beta chain). This clonotype came up many times. Its antigen is currently not known. Base qualities are not recorded, but no much larger clone differs from it by a single base. To synthesize cDNA, template-switch 5'RACE was performed with a primer carrying a 10-nucleotide random unique molecular identifier so that each TCR transcript was tagged. Each sequencing run produced over 200 million TCR-beta sequences covering 15-18 subjects. The RNeasy kit was used to extract total RNA. Using the KAPA Real-time Library Amplification kit, TCR-beta VDJ regions were amplified with primers for the TCR constant region and the 5'RACE anchor. Sample indexes and Illumina adaptors were added in a first PCR, after which library yield was increased in a second PCR. After purification with Ampure beads, the TCR product of roughly 650 bp was size-selected on a 2% E-gel SizeSelection system. Before pooling, library quality was assessed on a Bioanalyzer, concentration was determined with Qubit, and library quantification was performed with the Kapa Library Quantification kit. Paired-end 2 x 150 bp sequencing of the libraries was performed on an Illumina HiSeq 2500. To increase sequence diversity, about 23-32% phiX was spiked into each library pool. In the source study's methods: Quality-filtered reads were processed with the UMI-based MiGEC pipeline, and over 85% of raw TCR sequences were removed by the MiGEC pipeline during error correction. IMGT germline references were used for aligning VDJ genes, and each clonotype was defined as a unique CDR3 amino acid sequence together with its V-J genes. Clonal expansion, Shannon diversity and CDR3 relatedness (CalcPairwiseDistances, ClusterSamples) were evaluated with VDJtools, and phylogenetic trees were built with CLCbio workbench. Using coefficient-of-variation modelling across technical triplicates, the study counted a clone as expanded if it had at least 8 unique UMIs. The public reads were reprocessed in TCRdb via fastp at Q25 and MiXCR, keeping in-frame beta chains. Each entry merges the rows of one CDR3 protein and shows their most common DNA and genes. The V and J calls come from TCRdb's annotation, not from the publication. This sample gives tens of thousands of distinct CDR3 sequences in total; 13% to 15% of them show up just once. Over 25% of the sample comes from the top ten.

From cysteine to phenylalanine, the CDR3 is 15 amino acids long. Only the CDR3 portion is preserved as DNA: 45 bases, with reading frame beginning at the first base. V gives up 4 bases and J gives up 4 bases, and the segment between their germline ends measures 17 bases. The germline V gene supplies CDR1 SGHDT and CDR2 YYEEEE. This entry belongs to a study of neurological immune-mediated disorders (dated by TCRdb to between 2017 and 2020). General notes on the study: Using UMI-based sequencing, the study compared peripheral blood TCR-beta repertoires from patients with HTLV-I-associated myelopathy (HAM/TSP), patients with multiple sclerosis, and healthy controls. The 90 to 110 TCR-beta libraries covered PBMC samples along with longitudinal samples, technical triplicates, and paired sorted CD4+ and CD8+ T-cell subsets. The cohort was made up of some 70 subjects, consisting of around 14 HAM/TSP patients, about 34 multiple sclerosis patients and roughly 20 healthy controls.

For unsorted PBMC libraries, 2 million PBMCs were used after storage in RNAlater at -80 degrees C until RNA extraction. Peripheral blood was subjected to Ficoll-Hypaque density gradient centrifugation to isolate PBMCs, which were then cryopreserved in liquid nitrogen. Overall study outcomes, separate from this receptor: No identical CDR3 amino acid sequences were found to be shared among expanded clones across subjects, suggesting that TCR-beta repertoires were private in all groups. TCR clonal expansion was highest in HAM/TSP patients and lowest in MS patients, with MS patients falling below even healthy controls.

This receptor chain uses TRBV5-6 and TRBJ1-1, and TRBD1 may be the D gene, going by 6 matching bases. The source of this sequence is a woman between 45 and 60 years old with HTLV-1-associated myelopathy (HAM/TSP). The sample taken for sequencing was PBMCs. The CDR3 region has the sequence CASSGGQGTGTEAFF. The DNA is TGTGCCAGCAGCGGGGGGCAGGGGACGGGCACTGAAGCTTTCTTT.